The T cell receptor (beta chain) described here comes from a study of immune evolution from preneoplasia to lung adenocarcinoma. The ends were cut back, 3 bases at V and 2 bases at J, with 10 bases in the middle. Germline V CDR1 and CDR2: SGHVS, FQNEAQ. The CDR3 totals 14 residues. Study results and limitations: T cell clonality was higher in KRAS-mutant than EGFR-mutant or wild-type nodules.

Data came from immunoSEQ multiplex PCR; TCRdb stores just in-frame clones and leaves some out. The data show 10,000 or so clones, roughly three quarters seen once. Relative to its sample, this clone is medium-sized. As yet, its antigen is unknown. The chain combines TRBV7-8 with TRBJ1-2; tentatively, D is TRBD1 (5 bases). Sequencing was performed on FFPE minimally invasive lung adenocarcinoma tissue. The sequence was collected from a donor aged 70 or over with lung adenocarcinoma. The CDR3, as DNA: TGTGCCAGCAGCTTGAGTGCAGGGAACTATGGCTACACCTTC. Translating it yields CASSLSAGNYGYTF.